This TCR beta chain was identified in a study of shared clonotypes between healthy human individuals. Assay execution took place at the deep level. Generated by immunoSEQ multiplex PCR, the TCRdb table keeps only in-frame clones and is missing some. The table has more than 2,000,000 clones, 85% to 95% seen once; the top ten hold about 0.39%. Study findings and constraints: Limitation of the genetic and exposure-history diversity represented came from the few donors.

Per the germline V gene, CDR1 is GTSNPN and CDR2 is SVGIG (reference sequence). The CDR3 sequence is 15 residues long. Trimming left V 2 bases short and J 4 bases short, with 17 bases between. This clone was seen a handful of times. Its antigen is still unknown. Memory CD4+ cells were the fraction left after CD45RA+ naive selection. This clonotype originated in a man aged 18-30 years in good health. Some clones in this sample may be carry-over from other donors' samples. The specimen was naive CD4+ T cells from PBMCs. Stated subset: CD45RA+ positively selected. The genes are TRBV30 and TRBJ1-1; D is ambiguous. The CDR3 nucleotides are TGTGCCTGGAGTAGTGAGTTCAGGTCGTTCACTGAAGCTTTCTTT. As protein: CAWSSEFRSFTEAFF.